This T cell receptor (beta chain) comes out of a study of PD-L1 blockade in urothelial cancer. About the study: The authors examined blood 3 weeks (second dose) and 6 weeks after treatment start.

Regarding time point: pretreatment peripheral blood. The table came from immunoSEQ multiplex PCR; TCRdb's copy has only in-frame clones and leaves some out. The repertoire holds approximately 50,000 clones, with 80% to 90% as singletons. The V end lost 0 bases, the J end lost 3 bases, and 7 bases lay between the germline ends. The germline V gene has CDR1 MGHDK and CDR2 SYGVNS. This CDR3 contains 14 residues. Sequences were derived from PBMCs, sampled around atezolizumab (anti-PD-L1) treatment. The receptor comes from a man in his sixties or seventies with urothelial cancer. This chain joins TRBV25-1 and TRBJ2-3; D not resolved. The CDR3 DNA follows: TGTGCCAGCAGTGAATATGCGTGGACAGATACGCAGTATTTT. This encodes CASSEYAWTDTQYF.